One and the same sample provided the 3 T cell receptor beta chains below, sequenced in a study of blood T cell repertoires in COVID-19. Here immunoSEQ multiplex PCR was the method, and the copy in TCRdb shows in-frame clones only, minus some. The sample yields hundreds of thousands of clones, 85% to 90% seen once. Input material: PBMCs or T cells enriched from blood (not recorded which). Every receptor here comes from a man aged 30 to 39 who had recovered from COVID-19.

The rearrangement uses TRBV12-3 or TRBV12-4 and TRBJ2-2; D is perhaps TRBD1 (5 bases). The CDR3 runs to 10 residues. The V end lost 6 bases, the J end lost 9 bases, and 5 bases lay between the germline ends. CDR3 region: CASRGRELFF. The CDR3 DNA sequence: TGTGCCAGCAGGGGGCGGGAGCTGTTTTTT.

In DNA, the CDR3 is TGTGCCAGCAGTAAGGAGGGGACTAGCTCGTTCTCCGGGGAGCTGTTTTTT. Residues: CASSKEGTSSFSGELFF. This chain connects TRBV6-4 to TRBJ2-2, with 9 bases aligning to TRBD2. The germline gives CDR1 MRHNA, CDR2 SNTAGT. The CDR3 spans 17 residues. The V segment lost 5 bases and the J segment 6 bases; nucleotides outside the gene matches: 13.

This chain joins TRBV12-2 and TRBJ1-2; the DNA was not compared with TRBD1, the D call given in the table. TRBV12-2 is described as a pseudogene. The CDR3 has 15 residues. The DNA for the CDR3 is TGTGCAAGTCGCTTAGTATCCAGGTTCAACTATGGCTACACCTTC. It is translated as CASRLVSRFNYGYTF.